The rows below give T cell receptor beta chains drawn from one sample of a study of tumor-infiltrating lymphocytes in localized non-small cell lung cancer. Produced via immunoSEQ multiplex PCR; TCRdb's table is partial and in-frame only. The table has about 8,900 clones, almost 70% seen once; the top ten hold over 8%. The specimen was uninvolved lung tissue not adjacent to the tumor. These receptors came from a human donor with non-small cell lung cancer. Each CDR3 is given with its conserved first and last residue. Each record gives: CDR3 length, V gene, J gene, clone size, D gene, CDR3 protein, CDR3 DNA. A D gene is named only where the DNA matches it firmly. Not every row has a clone size; where given, it reads once, few, many or a size class.

CDR3 length: 15
V gene: TRBV19
J gene: TRBJ1-3
clone size: -
D gene: -
CDR3 protein: CASSRERTLGNTIYF
CDR3 DNA: TGTGCCAGTAGTAGGGAAAGGACGCTTGGAAACACCATATATTTT

CDR3 length: 14
V gene: TRBV5-1
J gene: TRBJ2-5
clone size: -
D gene: TRBD1
CDR3 protein: CASSVGTEQGTQYF
CDR3 DNA: TGCGCCAGCAGCGTCGGGACAGAGCAAGGGACCCAGTACTTC

CDR3 length: 16
V gene: TRBV11-2
J gene: TRBJ2-1
clone size: -
D gene: TRBD2
CDR3 protein: CASSLSPGGRINEQFF
CDR3 DNA: TGTGCCAGCAGCTTAAGTCCGGGAGGGCGAATCAATGAGCAGTTCTTC

CDR3 length: 15
V gene: TRBV6-1
J gene: TRBJ1-5
clone size: -
D gene: -
CDR3 protein: CASVTGGSMNQPQHF
CDR3 DNA: TGTGCCAGCGTGACAGGTGGGTCTATGAATCAGCCCCAGCATTTT

CDR3 length: 11
V gene: TRBV20-1
J gene: TRBJ1-2
clone size: -
D gene: -
CDR3 protein: CSARGFNGYTF
CDR3 DNA: TGCAGTGCAAGGGGCTTCAATGGCTACACCTTC

CDR3 length: 17
V gene: TRBV4-2
J gene: TRBJ2-1
clone size: -
D gene: TRBD2
CDR3 protein: CASSQVSGRSSYNEQFF
CDR3 DNA: TGTGCCAGCAGCCAAGTCAGCGGGAGGTCCTCCTACAATGAGCAGTTCTTC

CDR3 length: 14
V gene: TRBV7-7
J gene: TRBJ2-3
clone size: few
D gene: TRBD2
CDR3 protein: CASSPGLAGDTQYF
CDR3 DNA: TGTGCCAGCAGTCCGGGACTAGCGGGAGATACGCAGTATTTT

CDR3 length: 13
V gene: TRBV11-2
J gene: TRBJ2-3
clone size: -
D gene: -
CDR3 protein: CASSLLVTDTQYF
CDR3 DNA: TGTGCCAGCAGCTTACTAGTCACAGATACGCAGTATTTT

CDR3 length: 15
V gene: TRBV15
J gene: TRBJ2-1
clone size: -
D gene: -
CDR3 protein: CATSPGQSSYNEQFF
CDR3 DNA: TGTGCCACCAGCCCCGGACAGAGCTCCTACAATGAGCAGTTCTTC

CDR3 length: 15
V gene: TRBV7-2
J gene: TRBJ2-1
clone size: -
D gene: -
CDR3 protein: CASSLRANSYNEQFF
CDR3 DNA: TGTGCCAGCAGCTTAAGGGCCAACTCCTACAATGAGCAGTTCTTC

CDR3 length: 13
V gene: TRBV2
J gene: TRBJ1-2
clone size: -
D gene: -
CDR3 protein: CASSDQGVGGYTF
CDR3 DNA: TGTGCCAGCAGTGATCAGGGAGTAGGTGGCTACACCTTC